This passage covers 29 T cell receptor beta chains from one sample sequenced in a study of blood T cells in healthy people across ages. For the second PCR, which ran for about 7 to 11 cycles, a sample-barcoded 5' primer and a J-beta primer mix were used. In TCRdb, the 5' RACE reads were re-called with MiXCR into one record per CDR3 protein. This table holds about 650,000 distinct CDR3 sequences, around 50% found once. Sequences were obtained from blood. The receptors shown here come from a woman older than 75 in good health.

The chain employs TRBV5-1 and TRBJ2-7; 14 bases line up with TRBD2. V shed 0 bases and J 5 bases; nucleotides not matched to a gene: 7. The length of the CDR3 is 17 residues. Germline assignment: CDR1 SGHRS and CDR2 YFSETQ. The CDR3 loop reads CASSLGLAGGPRDEQYF. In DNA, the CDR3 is TGCGCCAGCAGCTTGGGACTAGCGGGAGGGCCACGGGACGAGCAGTACTTC.

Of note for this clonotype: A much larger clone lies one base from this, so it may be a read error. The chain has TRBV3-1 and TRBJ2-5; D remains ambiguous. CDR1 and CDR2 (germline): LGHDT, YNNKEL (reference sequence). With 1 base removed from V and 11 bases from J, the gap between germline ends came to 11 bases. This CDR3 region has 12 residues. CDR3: CASSQVVHGQYF. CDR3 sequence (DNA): TGTGCCAGCAGCCAAGTAGTCCACGGGCAGTACTTC.

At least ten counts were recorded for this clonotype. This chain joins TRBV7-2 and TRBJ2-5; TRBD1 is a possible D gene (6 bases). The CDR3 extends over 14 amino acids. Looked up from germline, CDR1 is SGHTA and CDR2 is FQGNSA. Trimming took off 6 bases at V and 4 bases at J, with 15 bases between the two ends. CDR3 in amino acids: CASRLGRGSETQYF. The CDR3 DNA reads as TGTGCCAGCAGACTTGGTAGGGGGTCAGAGACCCAGTACTTC.

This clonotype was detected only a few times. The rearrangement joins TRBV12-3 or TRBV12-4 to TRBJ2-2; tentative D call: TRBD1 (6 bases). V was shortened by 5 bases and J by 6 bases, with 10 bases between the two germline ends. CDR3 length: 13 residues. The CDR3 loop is CASSVQGPGELFF. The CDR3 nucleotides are TGTGCCAGCAGTGTCCAGGGGCCCGGGGAGCTGTTTTTT.

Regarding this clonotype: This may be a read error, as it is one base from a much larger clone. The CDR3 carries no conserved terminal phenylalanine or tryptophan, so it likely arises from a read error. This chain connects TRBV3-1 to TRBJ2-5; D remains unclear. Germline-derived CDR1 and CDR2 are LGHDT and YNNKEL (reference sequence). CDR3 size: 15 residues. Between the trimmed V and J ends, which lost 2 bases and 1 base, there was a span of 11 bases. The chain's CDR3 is CASSQPTGTQETQYY. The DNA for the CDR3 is TGTGCCAGCAGCCAACCCACGGGTACCCAAGAGACCCAGTACTAC.

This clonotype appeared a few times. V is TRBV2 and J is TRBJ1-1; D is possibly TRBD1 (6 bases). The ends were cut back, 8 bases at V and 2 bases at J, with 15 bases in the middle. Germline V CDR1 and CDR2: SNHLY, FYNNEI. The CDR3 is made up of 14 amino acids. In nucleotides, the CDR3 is TGTGCCAGCGATTTTACAGGGTTAAACACTGAAGCTTTCTTT. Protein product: CASDFTGLNTEAFF.

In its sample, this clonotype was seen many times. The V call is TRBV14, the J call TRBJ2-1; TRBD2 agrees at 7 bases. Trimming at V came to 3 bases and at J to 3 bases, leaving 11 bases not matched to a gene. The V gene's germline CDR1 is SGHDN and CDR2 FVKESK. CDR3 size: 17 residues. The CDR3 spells CASSHKTGGSDYNEQFF. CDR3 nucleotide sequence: TGTGCCAGCAGCCACAAAACGGGCGGGAGTGACTACAATGAGCAGTTCTTC. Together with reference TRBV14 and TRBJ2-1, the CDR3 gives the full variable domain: EAGVTQFPSHSVIEKGQTVTLRCDPISGHDNLYWYRRVMGKEIKFLLHFVKESKQDESGMPNNRFLAERTGGTYSTLKVQPAELEDSGVYFCASSHKTGGSDYNEQFFGPGTRLTVL.

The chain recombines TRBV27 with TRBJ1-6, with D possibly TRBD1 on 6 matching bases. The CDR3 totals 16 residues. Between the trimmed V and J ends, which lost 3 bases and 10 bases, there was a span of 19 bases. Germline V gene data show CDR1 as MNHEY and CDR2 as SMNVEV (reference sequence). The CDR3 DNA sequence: TGTGCCAGCAGTTTCGGGGACAACCGGAGGGCCTCACCCCTCCACTTT. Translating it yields CASSFGDNRRASPLHF.

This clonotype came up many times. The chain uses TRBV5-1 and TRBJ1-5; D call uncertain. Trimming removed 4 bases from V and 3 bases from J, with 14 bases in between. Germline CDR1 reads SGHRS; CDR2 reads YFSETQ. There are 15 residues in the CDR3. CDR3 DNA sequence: TGCGCCAGCAGCATGCAACCGGGGTTCAATCAGCCCCAGCATTTT. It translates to CASSMQPGFNQPQHF.

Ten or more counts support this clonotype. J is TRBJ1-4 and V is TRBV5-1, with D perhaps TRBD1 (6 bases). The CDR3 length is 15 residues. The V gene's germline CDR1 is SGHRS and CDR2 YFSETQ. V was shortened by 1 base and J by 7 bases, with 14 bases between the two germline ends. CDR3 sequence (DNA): TGCGCCAGCAGCTTGAAAGGGACAAGTGGTGAAAAACTGTTTTTT. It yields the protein CASSLKGTSGEKLFF.

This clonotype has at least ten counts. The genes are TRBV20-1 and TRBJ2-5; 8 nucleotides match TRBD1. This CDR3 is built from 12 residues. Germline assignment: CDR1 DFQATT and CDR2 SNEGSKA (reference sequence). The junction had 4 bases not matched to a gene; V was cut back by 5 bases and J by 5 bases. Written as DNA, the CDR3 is TGCAGTGCTCTCCACAGGGGGGAGACCCAGTACTTC. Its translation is CSALHRGETQYF.

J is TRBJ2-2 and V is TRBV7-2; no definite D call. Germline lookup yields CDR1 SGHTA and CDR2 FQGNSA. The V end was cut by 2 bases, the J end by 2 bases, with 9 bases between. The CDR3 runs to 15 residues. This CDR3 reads CASSLQQINTGELFF. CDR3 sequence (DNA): TGTGCCAGCAGCTTACAACAAATAAACACCGGGGAGCTGTTTTTT.

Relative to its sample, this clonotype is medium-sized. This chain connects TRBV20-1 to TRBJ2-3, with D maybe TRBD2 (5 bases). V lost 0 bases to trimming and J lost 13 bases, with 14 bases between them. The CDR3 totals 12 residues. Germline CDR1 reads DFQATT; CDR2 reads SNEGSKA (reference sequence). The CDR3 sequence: CSARERDYQKYF. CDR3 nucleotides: TGCAGTGCTAGAGAAAGAGACTACCAGAAGTATTTT.

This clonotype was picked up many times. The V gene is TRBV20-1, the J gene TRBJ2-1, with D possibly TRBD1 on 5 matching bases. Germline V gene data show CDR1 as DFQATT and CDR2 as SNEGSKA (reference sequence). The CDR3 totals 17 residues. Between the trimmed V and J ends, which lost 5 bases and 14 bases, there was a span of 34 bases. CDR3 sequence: CSAPQRGGHGRPTVKFF. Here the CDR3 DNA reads TGCAGTGCTCCCCAAAGGGGCGGACATGGCCGCCCTACAGTGAAGTTCTTC.

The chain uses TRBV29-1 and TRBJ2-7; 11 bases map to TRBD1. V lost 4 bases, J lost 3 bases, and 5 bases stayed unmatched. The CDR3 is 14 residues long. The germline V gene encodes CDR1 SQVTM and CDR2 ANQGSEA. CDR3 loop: CSVAGTGGYYEQYF. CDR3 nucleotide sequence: TGCAGCGTTGCGGGGACAGGGGGATACTACGAGCAGTACTTC.

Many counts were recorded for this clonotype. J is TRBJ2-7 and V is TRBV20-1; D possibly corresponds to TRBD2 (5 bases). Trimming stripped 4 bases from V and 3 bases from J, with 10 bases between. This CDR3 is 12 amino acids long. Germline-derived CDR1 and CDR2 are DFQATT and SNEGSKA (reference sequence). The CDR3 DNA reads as TGCAGTGCTATATTCCGGGGCTACGAGCAGTACTTC. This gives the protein CSAIFRGYEQYF.

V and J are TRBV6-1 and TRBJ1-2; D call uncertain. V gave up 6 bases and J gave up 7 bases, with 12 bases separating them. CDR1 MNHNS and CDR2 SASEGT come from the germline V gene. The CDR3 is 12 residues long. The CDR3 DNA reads TGTGCCAGCAGACCTAGGATACTTGGCTACACCTTC. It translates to CASRPRILGYTF.

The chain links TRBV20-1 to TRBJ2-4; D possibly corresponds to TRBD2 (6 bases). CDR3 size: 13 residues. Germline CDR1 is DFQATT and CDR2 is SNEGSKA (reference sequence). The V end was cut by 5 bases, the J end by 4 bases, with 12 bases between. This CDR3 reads CSASPGGKNIQYF. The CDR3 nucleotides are TGCAGTGCTTCGCCTGGGGGGAAAAACATTCAGTACTTC.

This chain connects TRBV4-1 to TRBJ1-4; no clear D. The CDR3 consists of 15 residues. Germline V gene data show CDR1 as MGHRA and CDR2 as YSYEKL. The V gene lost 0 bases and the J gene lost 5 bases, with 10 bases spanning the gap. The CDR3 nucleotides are TGCGCCAGCAGCCAAGACAGGTCCCCGAATGAAAAACTGTTTTTT. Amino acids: CASSQDRSPNEKLFF.

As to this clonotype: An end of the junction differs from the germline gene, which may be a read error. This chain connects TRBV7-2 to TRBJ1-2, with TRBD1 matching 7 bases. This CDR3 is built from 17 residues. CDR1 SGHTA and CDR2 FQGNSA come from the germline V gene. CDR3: CASSLVQGRTTHYDYTF. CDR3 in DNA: TGTGCCAGCAGCTTAGTACAGGGGAGGACCACTCACTATGACTACACCTTC.

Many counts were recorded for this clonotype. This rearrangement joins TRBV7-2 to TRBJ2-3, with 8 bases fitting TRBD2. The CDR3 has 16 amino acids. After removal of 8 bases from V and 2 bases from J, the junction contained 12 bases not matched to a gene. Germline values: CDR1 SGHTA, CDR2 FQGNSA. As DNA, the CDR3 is TGTGCCAGCTCCCCATTAGCGGGGACCTTCACAGATACGCAGTATTTT. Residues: CASSPLAGTFTDTQYF.

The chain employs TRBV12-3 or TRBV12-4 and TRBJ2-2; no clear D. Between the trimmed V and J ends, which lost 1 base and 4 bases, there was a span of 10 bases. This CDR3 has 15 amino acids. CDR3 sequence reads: CASSLGALGTGELFF. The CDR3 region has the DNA TGTGCCAGCAGTTTAGGCGCCTTGGGCACCGGGGAGCTGTTTTTT.

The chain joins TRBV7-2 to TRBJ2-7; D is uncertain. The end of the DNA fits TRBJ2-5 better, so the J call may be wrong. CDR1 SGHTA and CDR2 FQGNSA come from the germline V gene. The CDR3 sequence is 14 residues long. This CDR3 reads CASSPGSKGETQYF. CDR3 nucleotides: TGTGCCAGCAGCCCCGGAAGTAAAGGAGAGACCCAGTACTTC.

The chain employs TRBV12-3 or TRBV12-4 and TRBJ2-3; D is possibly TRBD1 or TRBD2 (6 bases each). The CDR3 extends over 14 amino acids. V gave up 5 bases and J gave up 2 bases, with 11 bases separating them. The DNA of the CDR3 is TGTGCCAGCAGTGCGGGACACCTCACAGATACGCAGTATTTT. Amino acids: CASSAGHLTDTQYF.

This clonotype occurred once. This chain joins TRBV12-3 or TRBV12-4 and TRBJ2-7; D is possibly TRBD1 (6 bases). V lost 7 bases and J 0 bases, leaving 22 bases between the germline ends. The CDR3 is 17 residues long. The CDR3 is CASIQGQARPDSYEQYF. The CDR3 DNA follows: TGTGCCAGCATTCAGGGGCAGGCGCGGCCGGACTCCTACGAGCAGTACTTC.

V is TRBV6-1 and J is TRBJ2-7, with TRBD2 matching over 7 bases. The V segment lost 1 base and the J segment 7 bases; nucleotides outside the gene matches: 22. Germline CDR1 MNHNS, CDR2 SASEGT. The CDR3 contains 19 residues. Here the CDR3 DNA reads TGTGCCAGCAGTGAAGTCCCCCTGTCGATGGCGGGAGTAGATAATGAGCAGTACTTC. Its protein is CASSEVPLSMAGVDNEQYF.

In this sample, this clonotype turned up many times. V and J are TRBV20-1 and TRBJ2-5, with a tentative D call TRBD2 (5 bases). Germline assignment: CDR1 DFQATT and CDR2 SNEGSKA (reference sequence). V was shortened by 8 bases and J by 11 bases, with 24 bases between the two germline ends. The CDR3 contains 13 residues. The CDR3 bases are TGCAGTTACCCCCGAGGGCTAGCAAGGGAGCAGTACTTC. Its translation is CSYPRGLAREQYF.

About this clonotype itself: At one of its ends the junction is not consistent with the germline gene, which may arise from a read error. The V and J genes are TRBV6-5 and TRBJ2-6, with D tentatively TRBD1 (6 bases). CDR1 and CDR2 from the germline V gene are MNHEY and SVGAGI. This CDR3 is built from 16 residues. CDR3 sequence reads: CASRNRVSSGTNVLTF. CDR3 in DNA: TGTGCCAGCAGAAACAGGGTGTCCTCTGGGACCAACGTCCTGACTTTC.

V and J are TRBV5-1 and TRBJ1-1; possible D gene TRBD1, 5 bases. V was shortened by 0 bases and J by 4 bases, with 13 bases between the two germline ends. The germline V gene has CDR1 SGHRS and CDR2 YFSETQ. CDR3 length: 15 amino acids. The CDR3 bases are TGCGCCAGCAGCTTGGCCTTAGGGGTTGGCACTGAAGCTTTCTTT. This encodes CASSLALGVGTEAFF.